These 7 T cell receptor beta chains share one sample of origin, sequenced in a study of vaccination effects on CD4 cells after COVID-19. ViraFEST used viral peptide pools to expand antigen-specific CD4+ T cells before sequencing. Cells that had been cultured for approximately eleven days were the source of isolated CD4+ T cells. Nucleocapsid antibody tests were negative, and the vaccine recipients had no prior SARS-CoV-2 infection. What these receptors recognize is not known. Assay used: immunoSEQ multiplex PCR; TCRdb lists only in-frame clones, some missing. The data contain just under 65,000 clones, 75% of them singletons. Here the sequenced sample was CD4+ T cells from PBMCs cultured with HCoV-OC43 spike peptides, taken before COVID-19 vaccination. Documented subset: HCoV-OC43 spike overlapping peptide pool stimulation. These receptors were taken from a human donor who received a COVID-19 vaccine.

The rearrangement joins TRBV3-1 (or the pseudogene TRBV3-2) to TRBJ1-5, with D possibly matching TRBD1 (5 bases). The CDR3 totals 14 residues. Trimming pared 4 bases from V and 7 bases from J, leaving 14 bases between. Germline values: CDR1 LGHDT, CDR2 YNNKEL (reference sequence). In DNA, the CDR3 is TGTGCCAGCAGCCCGGACTGGGGGGGGCAGCCCCAGCATTTT. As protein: CASSPDWGGQPQHF.

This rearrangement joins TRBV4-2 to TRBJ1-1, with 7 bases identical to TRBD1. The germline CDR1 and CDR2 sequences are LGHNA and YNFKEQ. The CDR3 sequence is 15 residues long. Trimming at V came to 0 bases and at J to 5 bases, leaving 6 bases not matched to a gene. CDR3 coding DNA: TGTGCCAGCAGCCAAGAGGGTAGGGGGCGGACTGAAGCTTTCTTT. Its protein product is CASSQEGRGRTEAFF.

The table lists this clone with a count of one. The CDR3 coding sequence is TGTGCCAGCAGCTTCCGCGACGGACGGGAGCAGTTCTTC. Its translation: CASSFRDGREQFF. The rearrangement links TRBV7-2 to TRBJ2-1; D is uncertain. Germline CDR1 and CDR2: SGHTA and FQGNSA. This CDR3 spans 13 amino acids. V was clipped by 3 bases and J by 10 bases, with 13 bases between them.

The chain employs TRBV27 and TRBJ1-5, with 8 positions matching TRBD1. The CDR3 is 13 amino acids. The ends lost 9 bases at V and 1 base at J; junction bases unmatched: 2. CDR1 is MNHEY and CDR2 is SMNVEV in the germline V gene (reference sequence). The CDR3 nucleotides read TGTGCCAGTCGGACAGGGAGCAATCAGCCCCAGCATTTT. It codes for CASRTGSNQPQHF.

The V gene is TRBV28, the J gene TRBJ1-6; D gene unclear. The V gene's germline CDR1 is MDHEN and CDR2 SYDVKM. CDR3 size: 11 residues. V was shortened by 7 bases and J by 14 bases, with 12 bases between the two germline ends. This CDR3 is CASNSRMSLHF. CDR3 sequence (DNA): TGTGCCAGCAATTCCCGAATGTCCCTCCACTTT.

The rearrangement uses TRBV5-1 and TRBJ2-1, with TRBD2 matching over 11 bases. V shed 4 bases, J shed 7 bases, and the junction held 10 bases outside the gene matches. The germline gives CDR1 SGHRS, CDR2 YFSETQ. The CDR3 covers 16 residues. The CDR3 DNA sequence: TGCGCCAGCAGCCCACTAGCGGGGGCCGCCAGGAATGAGCAGTTCTTC. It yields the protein CASSPLAGAARNEQFF.

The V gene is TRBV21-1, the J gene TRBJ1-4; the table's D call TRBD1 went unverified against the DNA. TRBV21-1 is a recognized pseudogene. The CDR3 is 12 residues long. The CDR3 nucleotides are TGTGCCAGCAGCAAAGATGGCTTCTTGCTGTTTTTT. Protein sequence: CASSKDGFLLFF.